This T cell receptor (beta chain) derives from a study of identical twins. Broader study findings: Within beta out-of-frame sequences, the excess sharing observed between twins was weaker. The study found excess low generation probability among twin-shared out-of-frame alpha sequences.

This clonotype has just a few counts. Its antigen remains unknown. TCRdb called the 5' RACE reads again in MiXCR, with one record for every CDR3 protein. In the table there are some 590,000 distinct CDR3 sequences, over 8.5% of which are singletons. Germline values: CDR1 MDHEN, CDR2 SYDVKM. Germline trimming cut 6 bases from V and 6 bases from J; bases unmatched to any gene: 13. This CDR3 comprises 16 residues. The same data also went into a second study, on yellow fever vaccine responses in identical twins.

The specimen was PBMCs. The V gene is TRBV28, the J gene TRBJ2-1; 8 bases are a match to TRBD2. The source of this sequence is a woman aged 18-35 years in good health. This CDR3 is CASSPGGAGVINEQFF. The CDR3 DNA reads TGTGCCAGCAGCCCCGGTGGAGCGGGAGTAATCAATGAGCAGTTCTTC.